This T cell receptor (beta chain) stems from a study of monozygotic twins with inflammatory bowel disease. Findings and caveats of the study: The sharing of clonotypes with others was lower in IBD patients than in healthy twins, especially with disease activity.

A remark on this clonotype: What it recognizes is unknown.

Each sample had eight separate cDNA synthesis reactions. A template switching step added UMIs, each with a 6-nucleotide sample barcode. No DNA is given; TCRdb re-called the 5' RACE reads and lists each CDR3 protein once. The sample table sets out 170,000 or so distinct CDR3 sequences. The receptor was derived from a human donor with ulcerative colitis or Crohn's disease, or a healthy co-twin of an affected twin (not recorded which). Source material: blood.

The chain's CDR3 is CASSKGPFNTEAFF. This chain connects TRBV6-1 to TRBJ1-1. The CDR3 spans 14 residues. The V gene's germline CDR1 is MNHNS and CDR2 SASEGT.